The subject of this entry is one TCR beta chain. Its target is unknown. The record originates from a study of T cell responses to AZD1222 COVID-19 vaccine. Notes on the study in general: Two AZD1222 doses significantly raised spike-specific TCR breadth and depth over controls. The donor group comprised mostly white British people and more females; the analysis possibly underestimated clonal diversity.

Libraries were prepared by immunoSEQ multiplex PCR; TCRdb keeps only in-frame clonotypes and omits some of them. Counted here are over 100,000 clones, approximately 91% occurring once; the ten biggest clones make up under 2%. V lost 3 bases and J lost 1, with 9 bases in between. The CDR3 runs to 13 residues. Germline CDR1 and CDR2: GTSNPN and SVGIG (reference sequence). Source: peripheral blood, taken on day 0 of AZD1222 vaccination. V usage is TRBV30 and J usage is TRBJ2-5; TRBD1 might be the D (5 bases). This receptor was taken from an adult in good health. In nucleotides, the CDR3 is TGTGCCTGGAGCAGGGCAGCCCAAGAGACCCAGTACTTC. As protein: CAWSRAAQETQYF.